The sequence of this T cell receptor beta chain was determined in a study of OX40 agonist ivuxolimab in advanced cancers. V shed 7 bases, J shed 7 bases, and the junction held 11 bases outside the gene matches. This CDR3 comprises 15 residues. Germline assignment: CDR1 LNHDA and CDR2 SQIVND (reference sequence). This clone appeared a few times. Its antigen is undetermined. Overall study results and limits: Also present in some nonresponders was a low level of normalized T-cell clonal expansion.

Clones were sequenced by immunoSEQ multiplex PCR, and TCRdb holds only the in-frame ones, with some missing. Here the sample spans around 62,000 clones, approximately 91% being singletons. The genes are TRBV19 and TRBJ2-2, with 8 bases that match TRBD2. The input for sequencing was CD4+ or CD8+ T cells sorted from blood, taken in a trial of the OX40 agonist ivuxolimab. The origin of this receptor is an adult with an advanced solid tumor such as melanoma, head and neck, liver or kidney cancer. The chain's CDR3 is CASIRGPRGDGELFF. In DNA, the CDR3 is TGTGCCAGTATCCGGGGACCGCGGGGGGACGGGGAGCTGTTTTTT.